These 3 T cell receptor beta chains originate from one sample sequenced in a study of T cell responses to AZD1222 COVID-19 vaccine. TCRdb keeps only in-frame clones here, not all; method: immunoSEQ multiplex PCR. The sample consists of roughly 140,000 clones, approximately 90% of them appearing once. The sample was peripheral blood, taken 28 days after the second AZD1222 dose. Every receptor here comes from an adult who received the AZD1222 COVID-19 vaccine.

In DNA, the CDR3 is TGCGCCAGCAGCTTGGCAGGTGTCGAGACCCAGTACTTC. It translates to CASSLAGVETQYF. This chain links TRBV5-1 with TRBJ2-5; D is unclear. CDR1 and CDR2 (germline): SGHRS, YFSETQ. Trimming took off 0 bases at V and 5 bases at J, with 8 bases between the two ends. The CDR3 sequence is 13 residues long.

The rearrangement joins TRBV12-3 or TRBV12-4 to TRBJ2-3; D is uncertain. This CDR3 spans 12 amino acids. Trimming left V 6 bases short and J 3 bases short, with 7 bases between. The CDR3 DNA sequence: TGTGCCAGCAGGCGAACGACAGATACGCAGTATTTT. This translates into CASRRTTDTQYF.

The chain combines TRBV12-3 or TRBV12-4 with TRBJ1-5; the D is unclear. This CDR3 has 12 amino acids. The V gene lost 5 bases and the J gene lost 2 bases, with 4 bases spanning the gap. CDR3 nucleotide sequence: TGTGCCAGCAGTACGGGCAATCAGCCCCAGCATTTT. Its translation: CASSTGNQPQHF.